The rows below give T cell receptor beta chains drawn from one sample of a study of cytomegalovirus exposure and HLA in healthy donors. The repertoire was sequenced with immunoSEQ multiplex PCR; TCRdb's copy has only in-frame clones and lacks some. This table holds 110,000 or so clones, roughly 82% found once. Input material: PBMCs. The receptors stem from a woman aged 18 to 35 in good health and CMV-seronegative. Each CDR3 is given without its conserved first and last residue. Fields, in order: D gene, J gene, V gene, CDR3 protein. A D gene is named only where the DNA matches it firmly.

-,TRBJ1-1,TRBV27,ASSFNPSGLNTEAF
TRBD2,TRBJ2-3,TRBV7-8,ASSLGAGATTDTQY
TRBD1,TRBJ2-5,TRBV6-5,ASSADRAIAGTQY
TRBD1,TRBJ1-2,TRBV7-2,ASSLTKGAGGYT
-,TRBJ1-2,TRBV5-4,ASSLPRTDYGYT
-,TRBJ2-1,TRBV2,ASSPSRGSYNEQF
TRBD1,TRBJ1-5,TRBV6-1,ASSDQGAHQPQH
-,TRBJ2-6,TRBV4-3,ASTQRAGSTGANGLT
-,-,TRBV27,ASSLSSRHEQY
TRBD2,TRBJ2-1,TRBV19,ASSPSGGMNEQF
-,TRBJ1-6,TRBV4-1,ASSQDRANSPLH
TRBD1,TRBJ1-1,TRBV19,ASSVGKPDRERAF
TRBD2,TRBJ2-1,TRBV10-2,ASSATSGSSEQF
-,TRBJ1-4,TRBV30,AWGGPVEKLF
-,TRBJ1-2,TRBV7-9,ASSPGLNYGYT